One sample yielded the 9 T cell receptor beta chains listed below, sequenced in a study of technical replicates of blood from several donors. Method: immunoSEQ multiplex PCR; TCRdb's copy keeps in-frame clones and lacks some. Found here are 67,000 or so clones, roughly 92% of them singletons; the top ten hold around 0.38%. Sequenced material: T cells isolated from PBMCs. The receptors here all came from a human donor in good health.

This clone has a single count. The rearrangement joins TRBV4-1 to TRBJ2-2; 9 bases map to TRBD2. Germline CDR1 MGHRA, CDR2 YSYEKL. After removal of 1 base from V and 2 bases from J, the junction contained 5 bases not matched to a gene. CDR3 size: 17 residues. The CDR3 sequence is CASSQGGLAPNTGELFF. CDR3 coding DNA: TGCGCCAGCAGCCAAGGAGGACTAGCGCCTAACACCGGGGAGCTGTTTTTT.

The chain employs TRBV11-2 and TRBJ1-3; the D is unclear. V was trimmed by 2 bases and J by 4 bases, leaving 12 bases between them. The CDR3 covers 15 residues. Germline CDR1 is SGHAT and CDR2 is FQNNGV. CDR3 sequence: CASSLFRSGGNTIYF. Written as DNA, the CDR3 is TGTGCCAGCAGCTTATTTAGGTCGGGGGGAAACACCATATATTTT.

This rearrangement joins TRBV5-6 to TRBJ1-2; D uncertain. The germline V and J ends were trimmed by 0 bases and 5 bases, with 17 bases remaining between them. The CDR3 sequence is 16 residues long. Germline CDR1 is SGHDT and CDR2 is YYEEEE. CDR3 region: CASSLGQATDYYGYTF. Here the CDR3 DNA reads TGTGCCAGCAGCTTGGGCCAGGCCACCGATTATTATGGCTACACCTTC.

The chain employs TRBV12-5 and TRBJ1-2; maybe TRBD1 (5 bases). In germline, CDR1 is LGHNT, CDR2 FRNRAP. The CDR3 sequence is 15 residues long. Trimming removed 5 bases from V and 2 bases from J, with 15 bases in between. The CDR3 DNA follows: TGTGCTAGTGGTACAGACAGCAACCCCAACTATGGCTACACCTTC. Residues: CASGTDSNPNYGYTF.

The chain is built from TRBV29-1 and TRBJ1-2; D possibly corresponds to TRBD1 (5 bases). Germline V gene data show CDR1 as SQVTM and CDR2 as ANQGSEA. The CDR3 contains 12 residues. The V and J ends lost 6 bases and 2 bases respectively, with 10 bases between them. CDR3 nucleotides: TGCAGCGTCATACAGGAGAACTATGGCTACACCTTC. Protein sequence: CSVIQENYGYTF. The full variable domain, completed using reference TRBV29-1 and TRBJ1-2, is SAVISQKPSRDICQRGTSLTIQCQVDSQVTMMFWYRQQPGQSLTLIATANQGSEATYESGFVIDKFPISRPNLTFSTLTVSNMSPEDSSIYLCSVIQENYGYTFGSGTRLTVV.

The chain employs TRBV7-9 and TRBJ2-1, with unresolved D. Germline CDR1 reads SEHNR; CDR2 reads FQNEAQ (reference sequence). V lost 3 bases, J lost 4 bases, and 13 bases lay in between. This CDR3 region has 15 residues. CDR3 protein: CASSFGLELYNEQFF. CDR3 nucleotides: TGTGCCAGCAGCTTTGGCCTTGAATTGTACAATGAGCAGTTCTTC.

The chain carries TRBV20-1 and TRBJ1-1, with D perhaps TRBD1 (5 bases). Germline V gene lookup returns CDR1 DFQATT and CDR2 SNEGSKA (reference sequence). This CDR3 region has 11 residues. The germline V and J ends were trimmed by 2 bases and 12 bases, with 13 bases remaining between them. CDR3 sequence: CSARLAGMPFF. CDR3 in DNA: TGCAGTGCTAGATTAGCAGGGATGCCTTTCTTT.

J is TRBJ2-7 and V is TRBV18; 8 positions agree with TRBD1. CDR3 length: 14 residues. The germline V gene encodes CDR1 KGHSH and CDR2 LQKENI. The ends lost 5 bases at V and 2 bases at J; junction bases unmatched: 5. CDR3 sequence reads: CASSSSTGAYEQYF. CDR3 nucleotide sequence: TGTGCCAGCTCATCTTCGACAGGGGCCTACGAGCAGTACTTC. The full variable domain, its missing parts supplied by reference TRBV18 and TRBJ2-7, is NAGVMQNPRHLVRRRGQEARLRCSPMKGHSHVYWYRQLPEEGLKFMVYLQKENIIDESGMPKERFSAEFPKEGPSILRIQQVVRGDSAAYFCASSSSTGAYEQYFGPGTRLTVT.

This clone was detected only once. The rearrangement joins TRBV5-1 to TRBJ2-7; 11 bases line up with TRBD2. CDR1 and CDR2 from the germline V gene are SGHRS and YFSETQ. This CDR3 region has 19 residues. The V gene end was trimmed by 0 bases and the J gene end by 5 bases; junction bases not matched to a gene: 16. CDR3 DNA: TGCGCCAGCAGCTTGGCGAATCACGAGGGGACTAGCGGCCACCACGAGCAGTACTTC. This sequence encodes CASSLANHEGTSGHHEQYF. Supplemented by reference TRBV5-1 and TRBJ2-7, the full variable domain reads KAGVTQTPRYLIKTRGQQVTLSCSPISGHRSVSWYQQTPGQGLQFLFEYFSETQRNKGNFPGRFSGRQFSNSRSEMNVSTLELGDSALYLCASSLANHEGTSGHHEQYFGPGTRLTVT.